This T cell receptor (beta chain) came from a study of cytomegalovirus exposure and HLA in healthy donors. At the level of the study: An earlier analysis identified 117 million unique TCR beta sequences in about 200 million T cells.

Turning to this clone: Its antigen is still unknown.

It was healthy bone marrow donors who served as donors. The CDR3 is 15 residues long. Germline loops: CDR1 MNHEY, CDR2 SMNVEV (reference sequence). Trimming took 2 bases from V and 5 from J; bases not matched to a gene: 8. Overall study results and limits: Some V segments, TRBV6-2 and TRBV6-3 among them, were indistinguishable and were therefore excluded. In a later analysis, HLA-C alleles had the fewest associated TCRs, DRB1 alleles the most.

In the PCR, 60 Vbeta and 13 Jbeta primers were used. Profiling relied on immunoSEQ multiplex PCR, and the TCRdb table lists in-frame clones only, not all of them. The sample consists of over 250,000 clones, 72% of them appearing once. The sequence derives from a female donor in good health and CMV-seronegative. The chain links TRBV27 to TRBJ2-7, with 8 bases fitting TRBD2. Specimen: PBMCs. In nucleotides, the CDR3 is TGTGCCAGCAGTTTAATTGGCGGGAGGATCCACGAGCAGTACTTC. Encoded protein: CASSLIGGRIHEQYF.